These T cell receptor beta chains were read from a single sample in a study of blood T cell repertoires in COVID-19. Using immunoSEQ multiplex PCR, the repertoire was profiled, and TCRdb retains in-frame clones only, with some absent. Of some 200,000 clones in the sample, about 75% were seen once. Sequenced material: peripheral blood. These receptors originate from a woman between 50 and 59 years old with active or convalescent COVID-19. Each CDR3 is given with its conserved first and last residue. A D gene is named only where the DNA matches it firmly. Expanded clones get a size class; other rows say once, few or many, or leave the size out.

. | TRBJ1-1 | TRBV18 | . | CASSPQKNTEAFF | TGTGCCAGCTCACCTCAGAAGAACACTGAAGCTTTCTTT
. | TRBJ1-1 | TRBV4-3 | . | CASRITDRRNTEAFF | TGCGCCAGCAGGATAACGGACAGAAGGAACACTGAAGCTTTCTTT
. | TRBJ1-1 | TRBV30 | . | CAWTGIPNTEAFF | TGTGCCTGGACGGGGATACCGAACACTGAAGCTTTCTTT
. | TRBJ1-4 | TRBV7-2 | TRBD1 | CASSPKTGSNEKLFF | TGTGCCAGCAGCCCGAAGACAGGGTCGAATGAAAAACTGTTTTTT
. | TRBJ1-4 | TRBV4-3 | TRBD1 | CASSQGQGANEKLFF | TGCGCCAGCAGCCAAGGACAGGGGGCTAATGAAAAACTGTTTTTT
few | TRBJ2-3 | TRBV28 | TRBD2 | CASRETSGALSTDTQYF | TGTGCCAGCAGGGAGACTAGCGGAGCTCTTAGCACAGATACGCAGTATTTT
. | TRBJ1-2 | TRBV19 | . | CASSMRNYGYTF | TGTGCCAGTAGTATGCGGAACTATGGCTACACCTTC
. | TRBJ2-1 | TRBV4-3 | TRBD2 | CASSQALAASYNEQFF | TGCGCCAGCAGCCAAGCGCTAGCGGCGTCCTACAATGAGCAGTTCTTC
. | TRBJ1-1 | TRBV28 | . | CASSLQGTEAFF | TGTGCCAGCAGTTTACAGGGAACTGAAGCTTTCTTT
once | TRBJ2-3 | TRBV7-2 | TRBD2 | CASSPVGAGWGDTQYF | TGTGCCAGCAGCCCCGTTGGAGCGGGGTGGGGAGATACGCAGTATTTT
few | TRBJ2-3 | TRBV4-2 | TRBD2 | CASSQDRASGKDTQYF | TGTGCCAGCAGCCAAGATAGGGCTAGCGGAAAAGATACGCAGTATTTT
. | TRBJ1-6 | TRBV19 | . | CASSTRGHRHFHF | TGTGCCAGTAGTACCCGGGGACACCGGCATTTCCACTTT
. | TRBJ1-2 | TRBV19 | . | CASMRNYGYTF | TGTGCCAGTATGCGAAACTATGGCTACACCTTC
. | TRBJ2-5 | TRBV11-2 | . | CASSLGMTVETQYF | TGTGCCAGCAGCTTAGGGATGACAGTCGAGACCCAGTACTTC
. | TRBJ2-1 | TRBV3-1/TRBV3-2 | TRBD2 | CASSHSGGARNEQFF | TGTGCCAGCAGCCACAGCGGGGGGGCCAGGAATGAGCAGTTCTTC
. | TRBJ1-2 | TRBV6-1 | . | CASSEVEGSNYGYTF | TGTGCCAGCAGTGAAGTTGAGGGTTCTAACTATGGCTACACCTTC
. | TRBJ1-2 | TRBV4-3 | . | CASSQGATGRGYTF | TGCGCCAGCAGCCAAGGAGCGACGGGTCGGGGCTACACCTTC
. | TRBJ1-2 | TRBV28 | TRBD1 | CASSLGGQGTLFGGYTF | TGTGCCAGCAGTTTAGGGGGACAGGGAACTCTATTCGGTGGCTACACCTTC
. | TRBJ1-4 | TRBV12-2 | . | CASRLLVATNEKLFF | TGTGCAAGTCGCCTCCTGGTAGCTACTAATGAAAAACTGTTTTTT
. | TRBJ2-7 | TRBV7-7 | TRBD2 | CASSPGLAGGYEQYF | TGTGCCAGCAGCCCTGGACTAGCGGGAGGGTACGAGCAGTACTTC
. | TRBJ1-2 | TRBV2 | TRBD1 | CASIETQDRARGYTF | TGTGCCAGCATCGAAACTCAGGACAGGGCGAGGGGCTACACCTTC
few | TRBJ1-4 | TRBV28 | . | CASSLFVAGTTNEKLFF | TGTGCCAGCAGTTTATTTGTGGCAGGGACAACTAATGAAAAACTGTTTTTT
few | TRBJ1-2 | TRBV6-5 | TRBD1 | CASSYSAGTDYGYTF | TGTGCCAGCAGTTACTCGGCCGGGACAGACTATGGCTACACCTTC
. | TRBJ2-5 | TRBV7-9 | TRBD1 | CASSQQGVRETQYF | TGTGCCAGCAGCCAACAGGGGGTCCGGGAGACCCAGTACTTC
. | TRBJ1-2 | TRBV3-1/TRBV3-2 | TRBD1 | CASSRGQEPLNYGYTF | TGTGCCAGCAGCCGCGGACAGGAGCCCCTTAACTATGGCTACACCTTC
. | TRBJ1-2 | TRBV5-1 | TRBD1 | CASRMDRANYGYTF | TGCGCCAGCAGGATGGACAGGGCTAACTATGGCTACACCTTC
. | TRBJ1-4 | TRBV4-3 | TRBD1 | CASSQVGQAEKLFF | TGCGCCAGCAGCCAAGTAGGACAGGCCGAAAAACTGTTTTTT
. | TRBJ2-5 | TRBV30 | . | CAWSPLPATGQETQYF | TGTGCCTGGAGTCCATTACCCGCAACAGGGCAAGAGACCCAGTACTTC
. | TRBJ1-6 | TRBV4-3 | . | CASSQDRGPDGSPLHF | TGCGCCAGCAGCCAAGATCGAGGGCCCGATGGTTCACCCCTCCACTTT
. | TRBJ2-3 | TRBV10-3 | . | CAISERGGADTQYF | TGTGCCATCAGTGAGCGGGGTGGGGCAGATACGCAGTATTTT
. | TRBJ2-3 | TRBV4-1 | . | CASRAGRRDTQYF | TGCGCCAGCAGGGCAGGCCGCCGCGATACGCAGTATTTT
. | TRBJ1-6 | TRBV7-2 | . | CASSLDRAHNSPLHF | TGTGCCAGCAGCTTAGACAGGGCCCATAATTCACCCCTCCACTTT
. | TRBJ2-4 | TRBV19 | TRBD1 | CASSPLDRVGNIQYF | TGTGCCAGTAGTCCGTTGGACAGGGTGGGGAACATTCAGTACTTC
. | TRBJ1-6 | TRBV7-9 | . | CASTTNQDSPLHF | TGTGCCAGCACCACAAATCAGGATTCACCCCTCCACTTT
. | TRBJ1-1 | TRBV7-2 | . | CASSASRRRDTEAFF | TGTGCCAGCAGCGCATCCCGAAGGCGGGACACTGAAGCTTTCTTT
. | TRBJ1-1 | TRBV6-6 | TRBD1 | CASSRGTVPPGAFF | TGTGCCAGCAGCAGAGGGACAGTACCCCCTGGGGCTTTCTTT
. | TRBJ1-3 | TRBV28 | . | CASSLPQINTIYF | TGTGCCAGCAGTTTACCACAGATAAACACCATATATTTT
. | TRBJ2-5 | TRBV29-1 | TRBD2 | CSVEWTRRETQYF | TGCAGCGTTGAGTGGACTAGGAGAGAGACCCAGTACTTC
. | TRBJ2-5 | TRBV18 | . | CASSPSAEETQYF | TGTGCCAGCTCCCCTAGTGCAGAAGAGACCCAGTACTTC
. | TRBJ1-1 | TRBV6-5 | . | CASSYSRGWTEAFF | TGTGCCAGCAGTTACTCTCGGGGGTGGACTGAAGCTTTCTTT
. | TRBJ1-3 | TRBV30 | TRBD1 | CAWITGGSGNTIYF | TGTGCCTGGATAACAGGGGGTTCTGGAAACACCATATATTTT
few | TRBJ2-7 | TRBV7-8 | . | CASSAGLNSYEQYF | TGTGCCAGCAGCGCGGGACTCAACTCCTACGAGCAGTACTTC
few | TRBJ2-1 | TRBV7-7 | TRBD2 | CASSLSSGTSYNEQFF | TGTGCCAGCAGCTTATCTAGCGGGACTTCGTACAATGAGCAGTTCTTC
once | TRBJ1-4 | TRBV4-1 | TRBD1 | CASSNPGTANEKLFF | TGCGCCAGCAGCAATCCCGGGACAGCTAATGAAAAACTGTTTTTT
. | TRBJ1-5 | TRBV7-8 | . | CASSLVRLTRNGNQPQHF | TGTGCCAGCAGCTTAGTCCGGCTGACACGTAATGGCAATCAGCCCCAGCATTTT
once | TRBJ1-4 | TRBV20-1 | TRBD1 | CSARTRGAFF | TGCAGTGCTAGAACCAGGGGGGCGTTTTTT
once | TRBJ1-4 | TRBV29-1 | TRBD1 | CSVGQGTNEKLFF | TGCAGCGTGGGACAGGGAACTAATGAAAAACTGTTTTTT
once | TRBJ1-2 | TRBV29-1 | . | CSVEDNNYGYTF | TGCAGCGTTGAGGACAACAACTATGGCTACACCTTC
. | TRBJ1-2 | TRBV10-1 | . | CASSESGGVGYGYTF | TGCGCCAGCAGTGAGTCTGGGGGCGTCGGCTATGGCTACACCTTC
. | TRBJ2-1 | TRBV11-2 | TRBD2 | CASGTSANEQFF | TGTGCCAGCGGAACTAGCGCCAATGAGCAGTTCTTC
. | TRBJ2-7 | TRBV7-2 | TRBD2 | CASRSAGGASGSYEQYF | TGTGCCAGCAGATCAGCGGGGGGGGCCTCGGGGTCCTACGAGCAGTACTTC
. | TRBJ1-6 | TRBV3-1/TRBV3-2 | . | CASSQTGNTNNSPLHF | TGTGCCAGCAGCCAAACCGGGAACACCAATAATTCACCCCTCCACTTT
. | TRBJ2-7 | TRBV7-6 | . | CASSLGRAREGEQYF | TGTGCCAGCAGCTTAGGCAGGGCCAGGGAAGGAGAGCAGTACTTC
few | TRBJ2-2 | TRBV18 | . | CASSPPQGGNTGELFF | TGTGCCAGCTCACCACCGCAGGGCGGGAACACCGGGGAGCTGTTTTTT
. | TRBJ2-3 | TRBV10-3 | TRBD1 | CAISSGQGVTDTQYF | TGTGCCATCAGCTCGGGACAGGGGGTCACAGATACGCAGTATTTT